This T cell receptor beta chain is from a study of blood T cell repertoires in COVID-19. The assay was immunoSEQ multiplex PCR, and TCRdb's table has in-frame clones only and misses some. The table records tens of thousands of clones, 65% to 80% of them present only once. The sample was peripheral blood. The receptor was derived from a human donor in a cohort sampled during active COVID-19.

CDR3 loop: CASSFRQGLGETQYF. The CDR3 nucleotides read TGTGCCAGCAGCTTTAGACAGGGCCTAGGAGAGACCCAGTACTTC. This chain connects TRBV5-4 to TRBJ2-5; 7 nucleotides line up with TRBD1. From germline, CDR1 is SGHNT and CDR2 YYREEE (reference sequence). V lost 2 bases to trimming and J lost 4 bases; unmatched junction nucleotides: 8. The CDR3 covers 15 residues.